The T cell receptor beta chain under discussion was sequenced for a study of blood T cell repertoires in COVID-19. Across the study: COVID-19 samples collected from the United States, Italy and Spain covered acute and convalescent phases.

Authors' data handling: Amplification from reference gene primers served as the basis for estimated nucleated cell counts. Repertoires were generated with immunoSEQ multiplex PCR, while TCRdb's copy carries only in-frame clones and drops some. V, J and clone size derive from that table, while D and trimming were established from the DNA sequence. This sample has approximately 54,000 clones; 90% occur once, and the top ten carry about 7.7%. This CDR3 is 17 amino acids long. From germline, CDR1 is SGHTS and CDR2 YDEGEE. The J segment lost 1 base and the V segment lost 5 bases, leaving 10 bases of the junction unmatched.

The gene calls are TRBV5-8 and TRBJ2-2; 8 nucleotides match TRBD1. Sequencing was performed on peripheral blood. The TCR was taken from a woman in her thirties or forties with active COVID-19. CDR3 in amino acids: CASRPLDRGLNTGELFF. The CDR3 DNA follows: TGTGCCAGCAGACCTCTCGACAGGGGCTTGAACACCGGGGAGCTGTTTTTT.